This TCR beta chain was found in a study of siplizumab effects on memory and regulatory T cells. Regarding the study as a whole: Significant reduction of alloreactive sequences traceable to unstimulated CD4+ memory cells was observed with siplizumab. On average, around 70% of mappable alloreactive CD4+ clones were Treg-derived under siplizumab, against less than 35% in controls. There appeared to be greater diversity in naive T cells than in memory cells, and naive T cells seemed major contributors to the alloresponse.

TCRdb's table, derived via immunoSEQ multiplex PCR, lists solely in-frame clones and lacks some. The sample contains about 100,000 clones, about 94% of which appear only once. CDR1 and CDR2 from the germline V gene are SGHNT and YYREEE (reference sequence). J lost 6 bases, V lost 4 bases, and 11 bases had no gene match. The CDR3 spans 16 residues. On this clone itself: Its specificity is not known.

V gene TRBV5-4 combines with J gene TRBJ2-2; 8 bases are shared with TRBD1. The origin of this receptor is a human donor in good health. The material sequenced was CD4+ T cells sorted from blood. CDR3 sequence (DNA): TGTGCCAGCAGCGATTTCAGGGGGCGCGTATCCGGGGAGCTGTTTTTT. This sequence encodes CASSDFRGRVSGELFF.